This entry lists 16 T cell receptor beta chains sequenced from one sample in a study of shared T cell receptors in the human thymus. Clones were sequenced by immunoSEQ multiplex PCR, and TCRdb holds only the in-frame ones, with some missing. This sample has roughly 410,000 clones, with approximately 95% found just once. The sequenced sample consisted of thymocytes. The receptors here all came from a human donor.

In this sample, this clone turned up once. The rearrangement uses TRBV5-1 and TRBJ2-1; 10 positions match TRBD2. CDR1 is SGHRS, CDR2 YFSETQ, per germline. Trimming removed 4 bases from V and 7 bases from J; junction bases left unmatched: 14. The CDR3 sequence is 17 residues long. The CDR3 loop reads CASSPTFSAGGPNEQFF. CDR3 sequence (DNA): TGCGCCAGCAGCCCCACCTTCTCAGCGGGAGGGCCGAATGAGCAGTTCTTC.

This rearrangement joins TRBV6-6 to TRBJ2-1; 11 bases map to TRBD2. The V gene end was trimmed by 3 bases and the J gene end by 6 bases; junction bases not matched to a gene: 7. Germline-derived CDR1 and CDR2 are MNHNY and SVGAGI (reference sequence). The CDR3 loop spans 16 amino acids. CDR3 loop: CASSYPGTSGPNEQFF. The CDR3 coding sequence is TGTGCCAGCAGTTATCCAGGGACTAGCGGACCCAATGAGCAGTTCTTC.

The chain is built from TRBV29-1 and TRBJ2-7; a possible D gene is TRBD1 (5 bases). CDR3 size: 13 residues. Germline V gene sequence: CDR1 SQVTM, CDR2 ANQGSEA. The V end lost 4 bases, the J end lost 0 bases, and 10 bases lay between the germline ends. DNA of the CDR3: TGCAGCGTTGCCCCAGGGCGCTCCTACGAGCAGTACTTC. Its translation: CSVAPGRSYEQYF.

In this sample, this clone turned up once. The V and J genes are TRBV27 and TRBJ1-4; D may be TRBD1 (5 bases). The CDR3 covers 15 residues. V was shortened by 3 bases and J by 10 bases, with 18 bases between the two germline ends. In germline, CDR1 is MNHEY, CDR2 SMNVEV (reference sequence). The CDR3 reads CASSFGGTYRVKLFF. The DNA of the CDR3 is TGTGCCAGCAGTTTCGGAGGGACGTACCGGGTAAAACTGTTTTTT.

The chain links TRBV5-6 to TRBJ2-7; D is unclear. CDR1 is SGHDT, CDR2 YYEEEE, per germline. CDR3 length equals 12 residues. Trimming removed 4 bases at V and 6 bases at J, with 11 bases between. The CDR3 loop is CASSERAGEQYF. DNA for the CDR3: TGTGCCAGCAGCGAAAGGGCTGGCGAGCAGTACTTC. Full variable domain (outside the CDR3, taken from reference TRBV5-6 and TRBJ2-7): DAGVTQSPTHLIKTRGQQVTLRCSPKSGHDTVSWYQQALGQGPQFIFQYYEEEERQRGNFPDRFSGHQFPNYSSELNVNALLLGDSALYLCASSERAGEQYFGPGTRLTVT.

The chain combines TRBV14 with TRBJ1-1, with D hard to call. Looked up from germline, CDR1 is SGHDN and CDR2 is FVKESK. The CDR3 spans 13 residues. V gave up 4 bases and J gave up 0 bases, with 6 bases separating them. CDR3 sequence reads: CASSPYLNTEAFF. The CDR3 DNA reads TGTGCCAGCAGCCCCTACCTGAACACTGAAGCTTTCTTT.

The V and J genes are TRBV5-1 and TRBJ2-7; D is ambiguous. The CDR3 has 12 residues. Germline assignment: CDR1 SGHRS and CDR2 YFSETQ. V dropped 0 bases and J dropped 6 bases, with 7 bases sitting between them. In DNA, the CDR3 is TGCGCCAGCAGCTTGGAGGGTGCCGAGCAGTACTTC. This translates into CASSLEGAEQYF.

This CDR3 is CASGQGSGELFF. CDR3 DNA: TGTGCCAGTGGACAGGGCTCCGGGGAGCTGTTTTTT. The gene calls are TRBV19 and TRBJ2-2, with 8 positions matching TRBD1. After removal of 8 bases from V and 6 bases from J, the junction contained 2 bases not matched to a gene. The germline CDR1 and CDR2 sequences are LNHDA and SQIVND (reference sequence). The CDR3 sequence is 12 residues long.

This clone has a handful of counts. V is TRBV18 and J is TRBJ1-2; no clear D gene. V was shortened by 2 bases and J by 5 bases, with 12 bases between the two germline ends. This CDR3 region has 14 residues. The germline gives CDR1 KGHSH, CDR2 LQKENI. In DNA, the CDR3 is TGTGCCAGCTCACCAGAGGACGGAAGATATGGCTACACCTTC. Its protein product is CASSPEDGRYGYTF.

This chain joins TRBV11-2 and TRBJ2-7, with TRBD2 identical over 9 bases. The CDR3 extends over 17 amino acids. The germline CDR1 and CDR2 sequences are SGHAT and FQNNGV. J gave up 1 base and V 3 bases, and 10 bases lay outside the gene matches. Here the CDR3 reads CASSFTATSGRSYEQYF. The CDR3 DNA follows: TGTGCCAGCAGCTTTACTGCAACTAGCGGGCGTTCCTACGAGCAGTACTTC.

This clone was observed a few times. The gene calls are TRBV6-5 and TRBJ1-1; 8 bases map to TRBD1. This CDR3 is built from 15 residues. J lost 1 base, V lost 2 bases, and 3 bases had no gene match. Germline lookup yields CDR1 MNHEY and CDR2 SVGAGI. The CDR3 sequence is CASSYNDRGNTEAFF. CDR3 sequence (DNA): TGTGCCAGCAGTTACAATGACAGGGGGAACACTGAAGCTTTCTTT.

This clone was counted a single time. The CDR3 protein is CASSGGLADTDTQYF. CDR3 DNA: TGTGCCAGCAGCGGGGGACTAGCGGACACAGATACGCAGTATTTT. The rearrangement uses TRBV9 and TRBJ2-3, with 11 bases matching TRBD2. The CDR3 is made up of 15 amino acids. Germline V gene data show CDR1 as SGDLS and CDR2 as YYNGEE. With V trimmed by 3 bases and J by 2 bases, 2 bases remained unmatched.

The CDR3 here is CASSVPGTSGNNEQFF. The DNA for the CDR3 is TGCGCCAGCAGCGTACCCGGGACTAGCGGGAACAATGAGCAGTTCTTC. V usage is TRBV5-1 and J usage is TRBJ2-1, with TRBD2 matching over 13 bases. V lost 4 bases, J lost 5 bases, and 6 bases stayed unmatched. The CDR3 is 16 amino acids. Germline assignment: CDR1 SGHRS and CDR2 YFSETQ. Full variable domain (outside the CDR3, taken from reference TRBV5-1 and TRBJ2-1): KAGVTQTPRYLIKTRGQQVTLSCSPISGHRSVSWYQQTPGQGLQFLFEYFSETQRNKGNFPGRFSGRQFSNSRSEMNVSTLELGDSALYLCASSVPGTSGNNEQFFGPGTRLTVL.

This chain uses TRBV19 with TRBJ2-7; 11 bases are shared with TRBD1. From germline, CDR1 is LNHDA and CDR2 SQIVND (reference sequence). J gave up 4 bases and V 3 bases, and 5 bases lay outside the gene matches. The length of the CDR3 is 15 residues. The CDR3 coding sequence is TGTGCCAGTAGTATTGGACAGGGGGCAGGGTACGAGCAGTACTTC. This gives the protein CASSIGQGAGYEQYF.

The chain couples TRBV28 to TRBJ2-7; 12 nucleotides match TRBD1. The junction had 12 bases not matched to a gene; V was cut back by 4 bases and J by 2 bases. Per germline, CDR1 MDHEN and CDR2 SYDVKM. The CDR3 has 18 residues. The CDR3 nucleotides read TGTGCCAGCAGTTGCCGGGACAGGGGGCCTCCCACCGCCTACGAGCAGTACTTC. Translated: CASSCRDRGPPTAYEQYF.

The table lists this clone with a count of one. The V gene is TRBV5-1, the J gene TRBJ1-4, with D perhaps TRBD1 (5 bases). This CDR3 is built from 14 residues. V lost 5 bases and J lost 8, with 16 bases in between. CDR1 and CDR2 from the germline V gene are SGHRS and YFSETQ. CDR3 sequence reads: CASRRGAQREKLFF. CDR3 nucleotides: TGCGCCAGCAGGAGGGGAGCCCAGCGGGAAAAACTGTTTTTT.